The sequence of this T cell receptor (beta chain) was determined in a study of blood T cell repertoires in COVID-19. V lost 0 bases, J lost 4 bases, and 3 bases stayed unmatched. The CDR3 spans 16 residues. The germline gives CDR1 SGDLS, CDR2 YYNGEE. Clones were read by immunoSEQ multiplex PCR, and TCRdb kept only the in-frame ones, dropping some. The top ten clones hold under 6% of a sample with 300,000 to 350,000 clones, 75% to 90% of them seen once. Study members were between about 18 and 100 years old and lived in over 20 US regions. Membership in each cohort depended on participant-reported clinical history.

The chain uses TRBV9 and TRBJ1-6, with TRBD1 matching over 8 bases. The sequence derives from a young man who had recovered from COVID-19. The sample consisted of PBMCs or T cells enriched from blood (not recorded which). In DNA form, the CDR3 reads TGTGCCAGCAGCGTAGGTACAGGGGGTTATAATTCACCCCTCCACTTT. It yields the protein CASSVGTGGYNSPLHF.